The 25 T cell receptor beta chains below all came from one sample that was sequenced in a study of blood T cell repertoires in COVID-19. The table came from immunoSEQ multiplex PCR; TCRdb's copy has only in-frame clones and leaves some out. The sample records roughly 26,000 clones, around 88% being singletons. The sample comprised peripheral blood. These receptor sequences come from a man in his sixties or seventies with acute or convalescent COVID-19.

The rearrangement links TRBV7-6 to TRBJ1-5, with a weak D call TRBD1 (6 bases). Trimming cost V 1 base and J 4 bases, with 11 bases left between them. Germline V gene sequence: CDR1 SGHVS, CDR2 FNYEAQ. The CDR3 is made up of 15 amino acids. CDR3 residues: CASSLGGGENQPQHF. CDR3 in DNA: TGTGCCAGCAGCTTAGGCGGGGGCGAGAATCAGCCCCAGCATTTT.

The sample holds one count of this clone. This chain uses TRBV28 with TRBJ1-2; TRBD1 aligns across 7 bases. Looked up from germline, CDR1 is MDHEN and CDR2 is SYDVKM. This CDR3 is built from 18 residues. V shed 5 bases and J 0 bases; nucleotides not matched to a gene: 15. CDR3 sequence: CASSPAGTVAGANYGYTF. The CDR3 bases are TGTGCCAGCAGTCCGGCCGGGACAGTCGCCGGGGCTAACTATGGCTACACCTTC.

The chain links TRBV7-2 to TRBJ2-2, with D possibly matching TRBD1 (5 bases). V lost 5 bases and J 5 bases, leaving 9 bases between the germline ends. The CDR3 runs 13 residues. The germline gives CDR1 SGHTA, CDR2 FQGNSA. This CDR3 is CASSDQGTGELFF. DNA of the CDR3: TGTGCCAGCAGCGACCAGGGAACCGGGGAGCTGTTTTTT.

This clone was detected once. The chain has TRBV7-2 and TRBJ2-3; 11 nucleotides line up with TRBD2. From germline, CDR1 is SGHTA and CDR2 FQGNSA. V was clipped by 1 base and J by 4 bases; unmatched bases: 10. This CDR3 spans 18 amino acids. CDR3 sequence reads: CASSLEGLAELTADTQYF. The CDR3 coding sequence is TGTGCCAGCAGCTTAGAGGGACTAGCGGAGCTGACGGCAGATACGCAGTATTTT.

The chain has TRBV9 and TRBJ2-7, with a possible D match to TRBD2 (5 bases). Germline values: CDR1 SGDLS, CDR2 YYNGEE. Trimming cost V 3 bases and J 9 bases, with 13 bases left between them. The CDR3 is 12 residues long. This CDR3 reads CASSADSGVQYF. The DNA of the CDR3 is TGTGCCAGCAGCGCGGACTCTGGTGTGCAGTACTTC.

As concerns this clone: An end of the junction does not agree with germline; a read error may underlie this. Other DNA sequences from this sample encode an identical CDR3 as well. The V and J genes are TRBV3-1 (or the pseudogene TRBV3-2) and TRBJ2-3; D might be TRBD2 (6 bases). The length of the CDR3 is 19 residues. The germline CDR1 and CDR2 sequences are LGHDT and YNNKEL (reference sequence). DNA for the CDR3: TGTGCCAGCAGCCAGGGACTTGGGGGTGCGGCGCGAGGCACAGATACGCAATATTTT. Encoded protein: CASSQGLGGAARGTDTQYF.

The CDR3 nucleotides read TGTGCCAGCAGCCTTTCGGCGGGACAGTCGTTATACGGCTACACCTTC. It yields the protein CASSLSAGQSLYGYTF. V and J are TRBV7-2 and TRBJ1-2, with 7 bases lining up with TRBD1. Germline trimming cut 5 bases from V and 8 bases from J; bases unmatched to any gene: 17. Germline assignment: CDR1 SGHTA and CDR2 FQGNSA. The CDR3 is made up of 16 amino acids.

The chain is built from TRBV4-1 and TRBJ2-2; 7 positions agree with TRBD2. The CDR3 extends over 16 amino acids. The V segment lost 2 bases and the J segment 4 bases; nucleotides outside the gene matches: 7. CDR1 is MGHRA and CDR2 is YSYEKL in the germline V gene. In DNA form, the CDR3 reads TGCGCCAGCAGCCAACTTTCTAGCGGCGGCACCGGGGAGCTGTTTTTT. It yields the protein CASSQLSSGGTGELFF.

This chain uses TRBV29-1 with TRBJ2-2; 14 nucleotides line up with TRBD2. V shed 6 bases, J shed 4 bases, and the junction held 7 bases outside the gene matches. Germline CDR1 SQVTM, CDR2 ANQGSEA. The CDR3 consists of 16 residues. This chain's CDR3 is CSVGLAGAITTGELFF. The DNA of the CDR3 is TGCAGCGTGGGACTAGCGGGAGCCATAACCACCGGGGAGCTGTTTTTT.

This sequence joins TRBV15 and TRBJ2-3; D gene uncertain. The CDR3 loop spans 18 amino acids. Germline V gene data show CDR1 as LNHNV and CDR2 as YYDKDF (reference sequence). Deletions cut 0 bases from V and 0 bases from J, with 16 bases between. As DNA, the CDR3 is TGTGCCACCAGCAGAGATCGGAGTGGATCTCCCAGCACAGATACGCAGTATTTT. It specifies CATSRDRSGSPSTDTQYF.

This clone is a singleton in its sample. In DNA, the CDR3 is TGCGCCAGCAGCCAAGCACGGACTAGGGGCGCAGATACGCAGTATTTT. Its translation is CASSQARTRGADTQYF. This chain connects TRBV4-1 to TRBJ2-3; TRBD2 matches 7 bases. CDR3 length equals 16 residues. Germline loops: CDR1 MGHRA, CDR2 YSYEKL. The trim removed 1 base at V and 4 bases at J, leaving 8 bases unmatched.

J is TRBJ1-5 and V is TRBV7-2; D is perhaps TRBD1 (6 bases). The V end was cut by 2 bases, the J end by 1 base, with 12 bases between. Germline CDR1 and CDR2: SGHTA and FQGNSA. The CDR3 spans 16 residues. CDR3 DNA: TGTGCCAGCAGCTTATTTGGCAGGGGAAGCAATCAGCCCCAGCATTTT. Translation: CASSLFGRGSNQPQHF.

V gene TRBV29-1 combines with J gene TRBJ1-1, with D unresolved. This CDR3 is 11 amino acids long. V was trimmed by 6 bases and J by 5 bases, leaving 10 bases between them. The germline V gene has CDR1 SQVTM and CDR2 ANQGSEA. This CDR3 is CSVRGGTEAFF. CDR3 nucleotide sequence: TGCAGCGTCCGGGGAGGGACTGAAGCTTTCTTT.

The J gene is TRBJ2-7, the V gene TRBV7-2, with 9 nucleotides matching TRBD2. This CDR3 is 15 amino acids long. J lost 6 bases, V lost 5 bases, and 11 bases had no gene match. Germline CDR1 SGHTA, CDR2 FQGNSA. The CDR3 protein is CASSPFPGLAVEQYF. In DNA form, the CDR3 reads TGTGCCAGCAGCCCTTTTCCGGGACTAGCTGTCGAGCAGTACTTC.

The rearrangement links TRBV25-1 to TRBJ2-3, with no clear D. This CDR3 region has 14 residues. The germline V gene has CDR1 MGHDK and CDR2 SYGVNS. V shed 5 bases and J shed 0 bases, with 9 bases lying between them. CDR3 nucleotides: TGTGCCAGCAGTCCTCGACTTAGCACAGATACGCAGTATTTT. Translation gives CASSPRLSTDTQYF.

This clone has only one observation. The V and J genes are TRBV5-6 and TRBJ1-1, with unresolved D. V gave up 2 bases and J gave up 0 bases, with 5 bases separating them. Germline lookup yields CDR1 SGHDT and CDR2 YYEEEE. The CDR3 length is 13 residues. The CDR3 DNA is TGTGCCAGCAGCTTTATTATGAACACTGAAGCTTTCTTT. This encodes CASSFIMNTEAFF.

V and J are TRBV6-5 and TRBJ2-5; TRBD2 aligns across 7 bases. V shed 2 bases, J shed 4 bases, and the junction held 4 bases outside the gene matches. The CDR3 is made up of 14 amino acids. Germline CDR1 and CDR2: MNHEY and SVGAGI. The CDR3 here is CASSYEGGRETQYF. The CDR3, as DNA: TGTGCCAGCAGTTACGAGGGAGGGCGAGAGACCCAGTACTTC.

The rearrangement links TRBV21-1 to TRBJ1-5; the D call in the table, TRBD1, was not verified against the DNA. TRBV21-1 is a pseudogene segment. The CDR3 runs 14 residues. CDR3 DNA: TGTGCCAGCAGCATAGGACAGGGATATCAGCCCCAGCATTTT. Its protein is CASSIGQGYQPQHF.

The chain combines TRBV25-1 with TRBJ1-6, with D tentatively TRBD1 (6 bases). CDR1 is MGHDK, CDR2 SYGVNS, per germline. V was shortened by 2 bases and J by 6 bases, with 11 bases between the two germline ends. This CDR3 has 15 residues. The CDR3 is CASSEGQGLNSPLHF. The CDR3 DNA is TGTGCCAGCAGTGAAGGCCAGGGGCTTAATTCACCCCTCCACTTT.

The V gene is TRBV18, the J gene TRBJ1-1, with unresolved D. CDR1 KGHSH and CDR2 LQKENI come from the germline V gene. Trimming cost V 3 bases and J 4 bases, with 12 bases left between them. CDR3 length: 14 amino acids. CDR3 region: CASSPRSSGTEAFF. The DNA for the CDR3 is TGTGCCAGCTCACCGAGGTCAAGCGGCACTGAAGCTTTCTTT.

V gene TRBV7-9 combines with J gene TRBJ2-1, with 7 bases that match TRBD2. Per germline, CDR1 SEHNR and CDR2 FQNEAQ (reference sequence). With 5 bases clipped from V and 8 bases from J, the junction kept 9 bases outside the gene matches. CDR3 size: 14 residues. In DNA, the CDR3 is TGTGCCAGCAGCAAAGGGGAGGGTACGGATGAGCAGTTCTTC. It is translated as CASSKGEGTDEQFF.

The chain links TRBV2 to TRBJ2-7; D remains ambiguous. V gave up 4 bases and J gave up 4 bases, with 11 bases separating them. The germline V gene encodes CDR1 SNHLY and CDR2 FYNNEI. The length of the CDR3 is 13 residues. As DNA, the CDR3 is TGTGCCAGCAGTGGATTAGCTGCTTACGAGCAGTACTTC. Its translation is CASSGLAAYEQYF.

The chain joins TRBV18 to TRBJ1-6, with 9 bases lining up with TRBD1. Germline CDR1 reads KGHSH; CDR2 reads LQKENI. CDR3 size: 15 residues. V gave up 1 base and J gave up 6 bases; unmatched junction bases: 1. The CDR3 reads CASSPLTGGNSPLHF. The CDR3 DNA is TGTGCCAGCTCACCACTGACAGGGGGTAATTCACCCCTCCACTTT. Supplemented by reference TRBV18 and TRBJ1-6, the full variable domain reads NAGVMQNPRHLVRRRGQEARLRCSPMKGHSHVYWYRQLPEEGLKFMVYLQKENIIDESGMPKERFSAEFPKEGPSILRIQQVVRGDSAAYFCASSPLTGGNSPLHFGNGTRLTVT.

The V call is TRBV18, the J call TRBJ1-4; D not certain. CDR1 and CDR2 from the germline V gene are KGHSH and LQKENI. V shed 3 bases and J shed 3 bases, with 8 bases lying between them. This CDR3 contains 14 residues. The chain's CDR3 is CASSPRGSNEKLFF. Written as DNA, the CDR3 is TGTGCCAGCTCACCCCGGGGATCTAATGAAAAACTGTTTTTT.

The CDR3 protein is CASSIGGGRATDTQYF. In nucleotides, the CDR3 is TGTGCCAGTAGTATAGGGGGGGGCAGGGCCACAGATACGCAGTATTTT. The V gene is TRBV19, the J gene TRBJ2-3; D possibly corresponds to TRBD2 (7 bases). CDR1 is LNHDA and CDR2 is SQIVND in the germline V gene (reference sequence). The CDR3 loop spans 16 amino acids. The V end was cut by 1 base, the J end by 2 bases, with 13 bases between.